This T cell receptor beta chain was identified during a study of CD8+CD57+ T cells in acquired aplastic anemia. Study at large: DNA per sorted CD4+ or CD8+ sample ranged roughly 0.19 to 30 ug, averaging 3.2 ug. Whole-study results and caveats: Simpson's diversity of CD8+ cells was not significantly different in patients compared with controls. Patients and controls had in common 25 to 35 CD8+ CDR3 sequences.

Selection for sequencing was limited to patients who had shown CD8+CD57+ cell expansion by flow cytometry. The germline V gene has CDR1 DFQATT and CDR2 SNEGSKA (reference sequence). This CDR3 has 15 amino acids. Trimming removed 6 bases at V and 9 bases at J, with 21 bases between. Genomic DNA acted as the template from which TCR beta VDJ combination and CDR3 sequence profiling were carried out. MiXCR, run by TCRdb on the reads, gives a single entry per CDR3 protein. The sample has around 290,000 distinct CDR3 sequences, under 65% seen once. This clonotype has ten or more counts. Its specificity is unknown.

This clonotype originated in a human donor with aplastic anemia. The rearrangement links TRBV20-1 to TRBJ1-6; TRBD1 is a possible D gene (6 bases). The specimen sequenced was sorted CD4+, CD8+, or CD8+CD57+ T cells (not recorded which) from PBMCs. The CDR3 DNA sequence: TGCAGTGCCCCAGCCTTGGACAGCCTTTTTTCACCCCTCCACTTT. Its translation: CSAPALDSLFSPLHF.